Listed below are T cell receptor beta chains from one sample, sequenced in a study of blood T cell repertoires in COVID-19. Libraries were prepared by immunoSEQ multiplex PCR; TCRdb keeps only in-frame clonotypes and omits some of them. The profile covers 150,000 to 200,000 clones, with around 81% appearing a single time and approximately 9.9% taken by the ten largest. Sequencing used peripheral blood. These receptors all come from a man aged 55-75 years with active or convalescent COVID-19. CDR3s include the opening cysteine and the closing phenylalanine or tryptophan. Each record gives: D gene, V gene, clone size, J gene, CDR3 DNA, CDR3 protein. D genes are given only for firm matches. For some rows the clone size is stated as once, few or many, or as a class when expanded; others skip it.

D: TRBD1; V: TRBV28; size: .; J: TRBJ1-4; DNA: TGTGCCAGCAGTCCGGGACAGACAGGGGAAAAACTGTTTTTT; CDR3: CASSPGQTGEKLFF
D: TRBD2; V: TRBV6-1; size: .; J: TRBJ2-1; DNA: TGTGCCAGCAGTGAAGGGCCTAGCGGGGCCTACAATGAGCAGTTCTTC; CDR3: CASSEGPSGAYNEQFF
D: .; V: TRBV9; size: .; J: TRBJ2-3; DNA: TGTGCCAGCAGCGCTGGCCCCGCAGATACGCAGTATTTT; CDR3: CASSAGPADTQYF
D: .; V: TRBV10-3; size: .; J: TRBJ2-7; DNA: TGTGCCACTACGGACACTACCTACGAGCAGTACTTC; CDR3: CATTDTTYEQYF
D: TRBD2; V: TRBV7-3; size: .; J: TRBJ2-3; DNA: TGTGCCAGCAGCTTAACTAGCGGGGGATCAGATACGCAGTATTTT; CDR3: CASSLTSGGSDTQYF
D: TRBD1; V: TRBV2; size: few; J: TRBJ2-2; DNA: TGTGCCAGCAGTGAAGCGGAGACAGGGATAACCGGGGAGCTGTTTTTT; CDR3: CASSEAETGITGELFF
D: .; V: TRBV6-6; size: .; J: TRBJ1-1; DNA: TGTGCCAGCAGTTGGGGCAGGGACACTGAAGCTTTCTTT; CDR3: CASSWGRDTEAFF
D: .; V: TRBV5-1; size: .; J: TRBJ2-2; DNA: TGCGCCAGCAGCGTGATAGCTTCGGGCACCGGGGAGCTGTTTTTT; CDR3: CASSVIASGTGELFF
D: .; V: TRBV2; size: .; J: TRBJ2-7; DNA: TGTGCCAGCAGCGCTACTAGCTCCGAGCAGTACTTC; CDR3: CASSATSSEQYF
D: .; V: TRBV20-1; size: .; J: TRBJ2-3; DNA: TGCAGTGCTGGCCTCACAGATACGCAGTATTTT; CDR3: CSAGLTDTQYF
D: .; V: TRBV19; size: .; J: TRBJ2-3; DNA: TGTGCCAGTAATCAGGGGCAGGGGCCTAGCACAGATACGCAGTATTTT; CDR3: CASNQGQGPSTDTQYF
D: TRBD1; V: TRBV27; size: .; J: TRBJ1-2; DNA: TGTGCCAGCAGTTCTCAGGGGGCACCCTATGGCTACACCTTC; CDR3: CASSSQGAPYGYTF
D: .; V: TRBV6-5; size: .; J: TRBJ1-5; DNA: TGTGCCAGCACCACGGGGGTCAGTCAGCCCCAGCATTTT; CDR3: CASTTGVSQPQHF
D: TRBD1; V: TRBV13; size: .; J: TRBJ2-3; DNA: TGTGCCAGCAGCTCACGGAGAGGACAGGGCTACACAGATACGCAGTATTTT; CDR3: CASSSRRGQGYTDTQYF
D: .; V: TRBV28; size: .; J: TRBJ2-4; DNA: TGTGCCAGCAGTCGAGCTGGGGCGGCCAAAAACATTCAGTACTTC; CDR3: CASSRAGAAKNIQYF